The rows below give T cell receptor beta chains drawn from one sample of a study of blood T cell repertoires in COVID-19. Data came from immunoSEQ multiplex PCR; TCRdb stores just in-frame clones and leaves some out. The sample yields tens of thousands of clones, over 75% seen once. Source material: peripheral blood. The receptor source for this set is an elderly woman with COVID-19, enrolled during active disease. Both conserved end residues are part of each CDR3. D genes are given only for firm matches. For some rows the clone size is stated as once, few or many, or as a class when expanded; others skip it.

TRBD1	.	TRBV3-1/TRBV3-2	TRBJ2-2	17	TGTGCCAGCAGCCAAGTGGCGAGCACATCCGGGACAGGGTTGCTGTTTTTT	CASSQVASTSGTGLLFF
.	.	TRBV30	TRBJ1-1	13	TGTGCCTGGAAACCGACATGGGACACTGAAGCTTTCTTT	CAWKPTWDTEAFF
TRBD1	.	TRBV13	TRBJ2-4	16	TGTGCCAGCAGCCCGACAGACAGGGTGGTCAAAAACATTCAGTACTTC	CASSPTDRVVKNIQYF
TRBD2	.	TRBV2	TRBJ2-5	13	TGTGCCAGCGACGGGACTAGCAGAGAGACCCAGTACTTC	CASDGTSRETQYF
.	.	TRBV5-6	TRBJ1-2	13	TGTGCCAGCAGCTTGGGAGGGGGCTATGGCTACACCTTC	CASSLGGGYGYTF
TRBD1	few	TRBV5-4	TRBJ2-1	13	TGTGCCAGCAGCACTTGGACAGGGGGTGAGCAGTTCTTC	CASSTWTGGEQFF
TRBD1	.	TRBV9	TRBJ1-2	16	TGTGCCAGCAGCGTAGAGGACAGGCCCTTGTACTATGGCTACACCTTC	CASSVEDRPLYYGYTF
.	.	TRBV5-5	TRBJ1-1	17	TGTGCCAGCAGCTTTCCCCGCGGGGGGGCTGTGAACACTGAAGCTTTCTTT	CASSFPRGGAVNTEAFF
.	.	TRBV5-1	TRBJ2-1	13	TGCGCCAGCAGGCAGGGGACCAACAATGAGCAGTTCTTC	CASRQGTNNEQFF
TRBD1	.	TRBV30	TRBJ1-5	13	TGTGCCTGGGCGGGGGGACAGGGACAGCCCCAGCATTTT	CAWAGGQGQPQHF
.	.	TRBV27	TRBJ2-1	12	TGTGCCAGCAGTTTATCCAGCAATGAGCAGTTCTTC	CASSLSSNEQFF
TRBD2	.	TRBV2	TRBJ2-1	16	TGTGCCAGCAGGGCTCCGGGACTAGCCGCCTACAATGAGCAGTTCTTC	CASRAPGLAAYNEQFF
TRBD2	once	TRBV2	TRBJ2-5	16	TGTGCCAGCAGTGAAGGTTCGGCGGGGGGGCGTGAGACCCAGTACTTC	CASSEGSAGGRETQYF
TRBD2	once	TRBV19	TRBJ2-3	19	TGTGCCAGTAGTAGTATACGAATACTAGCGGGGGTGTCAGCAGATACGCAGTATTTT	CASSSIRILAGVSADTQYF
TRBD1	.	TRBV7-9	TRBJ1-2	14	TGTGCCAGCAGCCGGGACAGGGGCAGGAATGGCTACACCTTC	CASSRDRGRNGYTF
.	few	TRBV30	TRBJ2-7	12	TGTGCCTGGAGCCCCATCACCTACGAGCAGTACTTC	CAWSPITYEQYF